A single sample gave rise to the 3 T cell receptor beta chains below, sequenced in a study of cytomegalovirus exposure and HLA in healthy donors. PCR employed 60 Vbeta and 13 Jbeta primers. The assay was immunoSEQ multiplex PCR, and TCRdb's table has in-frame clones only and misses some. The repertoire holds over 95,000 clones, more than 65% seen once, with 9.5% to 12% in the top ten. Sequences were obtained from PBMCs. The receptors shown here come from a man in his forties in good health and CMV-seropositive.

The chain couples TRBV7-8 to TRBJ2-7, with 8 bases that match TRBD2. CDR1 and CDR2 (germline): SGHVS, FQNEAQ. With 5 bases clipped from V and 6 bases from J, the junction kept 3 bases outside the gene matches. CDR3 length equals 12 residues. The CDR3 protein is CASSPSGREQYF. The CDR3 coding sequence is TGTGCCAGCAGCCCTAGCGGGCGCGAGCAGTACTTC.

The J gene is TRBJ2-7, the V gene TRBV2; D is unresolved. The CDR3 consists of 14 residues. Germline CDR1 SNHLY, CDR2 FYNNEI. V was cut by 4 bases and J by 0 bases, with 10 bases left in between. The CDR3 reads CASSGSSVSYEQYF. The DNA for the CDR3 is TGTGCCAGCAGTGGGTCGTCAGTCTCCTACGAGCAGTACTTC.

This chain links TRBV4-1 with TRBJ1-4; 7 bases agree with TRBD1. Germline CDR1 MGHRA, CDR2 YSYEKL. Trimming cost V 2 bases and J 5 bases; bases outside gene matches: 8. The length of the CDR3 is 16 residues. DNA for the CDR3: TGCGCCAGCAGCCAATACACCGGGGACAGAAATGAAAAACTGTTTTTT. This sequence encodes CASSQYTGDRNEKLFF.